The 8 T cell receptor beta chains listed next were all sequenced from one sample in a study of CD8 T cells in ankylosing spondylitis. A single record per CDR3 protein comes from TCRdb applying MiXCR to the 5' RACE reads. This sample has some 250,000 distinct CDR3 sequences, with about 24% found just once. The sequenced sample consisted of blood, either unsorted or a sorted T cell fraction (not recorded which). Receptors originate from a male donor with ankylosing spondylitis or in good health (not recorded which).

Many counts were recorded for this clonotype. The V gene is TRBV12-3 or TRBV12-4, the J gene TRBJ1-1, with D perhaps TRBD1 (6 bases). The CDR3 runs 14 residues. Between the trimmed V and J ends, which lost 8 bases and 6 bases, there was a span of 19 bases. CDR3 nucleotides: TGTGCCAGCCTTGACAGAGGGGGAAGCGCTGAAGCTTTCTTT. As protein: CASLDRGGSAEAFF.

This clonotype was observed many times. The chain is built from TRBV10-1 and TRBJ2-7; no clear D gene. Looked up from germline, CDR1 is WNHNN and CDR2 is SYGVQD (reference sequence). Trimming left V 0 bases short and J 1 base short, with 4 bases between. The CDR3 is made up of 13 amino acids. In nucleotides, the CDR3 is TGCGCCAGCAGTGAGTCAGGGTCCTACGAGCAGTACTTC. Its translation: CASSESGSYEQYF.

This clonotype was observed a few times. This chain links TRBV3-1 with TRBJ2-3; TRBD2 agrees at 12 bases. Looked up from germline, CDR1 is LGHDT and CDR2 is YNNKEL (reference sequence). After removal of 4 bases from V and 6 bases from J, the junction contained 8 bases not matched to a gene. CDR3 size: 16 residues. CDR3 protein: CASSPRLAGVKDTQYF. The CDR3 coding sequence is TGTGCCAGCAGCCCCAGACTAGCGGGGGTTAAGGATACGCAGTATTTT.

This clonotype was seen at least ten times. At one of its ends the junction is not consistent with the germline gene, which may arise from a read error. This chain's CDR3 is CASSLAPRDGRPWDF. The CDR3 nucleotides are TGCGCCAGCAGCTTGGCCCCAAGGGACGGACGCCCTTGGGACTTC. The V and J genes are TRBV5-1 and TRBJ2-7; D may match TRBD1 or TRBD2 (5 bases each). The germline V gene encodes CDR1 SGHRS and CDR2 YFSETQ. The CDR3 is 15 amino acids.

This clonotype was seen many times. V gene TRBV12-3 or TRBV12-4 combines with J gene TRBJ2-2; D uncertain. The CDR3 contains 8 residues. The V gene lost 11 bases and the J gene lost 7 bases, with 2 bases spanning the gap. This chain's CDR3 is CAVGELFF. The CDR3 nucleotides read TGTGCCGTCGGGGAGCTGTTTTTT.

The chain combines TRBV19 with TRBJ2-7; D is unresolved. The germline CDR1 and CDR2 sequences are LNHDA and SQIVND (reference sequence). V was cut by 6 bases and J by 2 bases, with 14 bases left in between. CDR3 length: 14 amino acids. The CDR3 protein is CASSQDRYTYEQYF. CDR3 DNA sequence: TGTGCCAGTAGCCAAGACCGATACACCTACGAGCAGTACTTC. Using reference TRBV19 and TRBJ2-7 for the parts outside the CDR3, the full variable domain is DGGITQSPKYLFRKEGQNVTLSCEQNLNHDAMYWYRQDPGQGLRLIYYSQIVNDFQKGDIAEGYSVSREKKESFPLTVTSAQKNPTAFYLCASSQDRYTYEQYFGPGTRLTVT.

This clonotype was detected a few times. The genes are TRBV7-3 and TRBJ2-7, with TRBD1 as a possible D gene (5 bases). Per the germline V gene, CDR1 is SGHTA and CDR2 is FQGTGA. The CDR3 length is 14 residues. V was clipped by 2 bases and J by 4 bases, with 12 bases between them. DNA of the CDR3: TGTGCCAGCAGCTTACACCCAGGGTCGTACGAGCAGTACTTC. Its protein is CASSLHPGSYEQYF.

This clonotype was seen at least ten times. The V call is TRBV20-1, the J call TRBJ2-7; no firm D call. CDR1 and CDR2 (germline): DFQATT, SNEGSKA (reference sequence). This CDR3 has 13 residues. The CDR3 nucleotides are TGCAGCCCGAGACTTGCCAGCTCCTACGAGCAGTACTTC. As protein: CSPRLASSYEQYF.